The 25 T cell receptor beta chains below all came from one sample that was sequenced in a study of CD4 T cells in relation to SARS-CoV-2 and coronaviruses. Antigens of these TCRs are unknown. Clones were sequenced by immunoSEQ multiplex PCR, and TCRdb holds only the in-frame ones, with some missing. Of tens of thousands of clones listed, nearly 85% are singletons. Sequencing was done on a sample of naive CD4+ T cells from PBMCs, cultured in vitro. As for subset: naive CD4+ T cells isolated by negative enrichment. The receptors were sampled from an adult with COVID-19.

CDR3: CASSLGQGRTDTQYF. For the CDR3, the DNA is TGCGCCAGCAGCTTAGGACAGGGAAGAACAGATACGCAGTATTTT. This chain connects TRBV5-1 to TRBJ2-3; TRBD1 agrees at 8 bases. The trim removed 2 bases at V and 3 bases at J, leaving 5 bases unmatched. The CDR3 is made up of 15 amino acids. The germline V gene has CDR1 SGHRS and CDR2 YFSETQ. The entire variable domain, with the rest obtained from reference TRBV5-1 and TRBJ2-3, is as follows: KAGVTQTPRYLIKTRGQQVTLSCSPISGHRSVSWYQQTPGQGLQFLFEYFSETQRNKGNFPGRFSGRQFSNSRSEMNVSTLELGDSALYLCASSLGQGRTDTQYFGPGTRLTVL.

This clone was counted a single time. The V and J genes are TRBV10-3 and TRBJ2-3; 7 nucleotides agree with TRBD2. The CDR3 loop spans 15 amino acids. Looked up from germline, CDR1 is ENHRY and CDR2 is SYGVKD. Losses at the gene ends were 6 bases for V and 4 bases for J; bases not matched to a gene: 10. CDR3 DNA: TGTGCCATCAGCCCCCGCGGGAGTCCCCCAGATACGCAGTATTTT. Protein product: CAISPRGSPPDTQYF.

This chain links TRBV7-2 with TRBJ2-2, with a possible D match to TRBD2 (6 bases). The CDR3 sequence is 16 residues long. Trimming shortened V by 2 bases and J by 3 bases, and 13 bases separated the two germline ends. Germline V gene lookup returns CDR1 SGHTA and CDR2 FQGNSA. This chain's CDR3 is CASSLLPPGDTGELFF. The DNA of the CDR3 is TGTGCCAGCAGCTTACTGCCTCCGGGAGACACCGGGGAGCTGTTTTTT.

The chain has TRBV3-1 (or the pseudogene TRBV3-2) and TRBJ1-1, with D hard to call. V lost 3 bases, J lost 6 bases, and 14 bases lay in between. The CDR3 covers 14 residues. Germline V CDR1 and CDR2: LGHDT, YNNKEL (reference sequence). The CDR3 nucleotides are TGTGCCAGCAGCCAGCTAGACCTGGGCCCTGAAGCTTTCTTT. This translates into CASSQLDLGPEAFF.

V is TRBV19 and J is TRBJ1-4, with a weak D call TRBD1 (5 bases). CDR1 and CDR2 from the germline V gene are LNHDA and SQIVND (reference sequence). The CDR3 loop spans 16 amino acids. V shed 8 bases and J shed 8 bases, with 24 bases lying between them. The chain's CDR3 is CASRSWSTVKTEKLFF. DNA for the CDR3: TGTGCCAGTCGCTCCTGGTCGACAGTTAAAACGGAAAAACTGTTTTTT. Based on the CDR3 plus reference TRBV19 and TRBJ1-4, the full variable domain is DGGITQSPKYLFRKEGQNVTLSCEQNLNHDAMYWYRQDPGQGLRLIYYSQIVNDFQKGDIAEGYSVSREKKESFPLTVTSAQKNPTAFYLCASRSWSTVKTEKLFFGSGTQLSVL.

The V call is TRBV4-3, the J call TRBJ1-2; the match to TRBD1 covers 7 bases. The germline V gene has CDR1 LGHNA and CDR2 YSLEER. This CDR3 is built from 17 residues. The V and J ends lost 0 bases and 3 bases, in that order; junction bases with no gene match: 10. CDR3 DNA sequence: TGCGCCAGCAGCCAAGATAGGGACAGCGCTCTTTACTATGGCTACACCTTC. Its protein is CASSQDRDSALYYGYTF.

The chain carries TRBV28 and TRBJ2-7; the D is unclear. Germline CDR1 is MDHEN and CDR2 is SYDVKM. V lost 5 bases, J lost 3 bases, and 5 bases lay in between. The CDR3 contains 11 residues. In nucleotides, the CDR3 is TGTGCCAGCAGTCAGAACTACGAGCAGTACTTC. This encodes CASSQNYEQYF.

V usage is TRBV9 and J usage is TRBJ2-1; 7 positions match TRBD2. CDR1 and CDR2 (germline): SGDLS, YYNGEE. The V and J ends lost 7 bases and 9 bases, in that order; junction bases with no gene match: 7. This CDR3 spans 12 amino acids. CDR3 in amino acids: CASGAGESEQFF. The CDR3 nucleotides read TGTGCCAGCGGGGCGGGAGAGAGTGAGCAGTTCTTC. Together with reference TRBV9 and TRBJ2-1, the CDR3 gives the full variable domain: DSGVTQTPKHLITATGQRVTLRCSPRSGDLSVYWYQQSLDQGLQFLIQYYNGEERAKGNILERFSAQQFPDLHSELNLSSLELGDSALYFCASGAGESEQFFGPGTRLTVL.

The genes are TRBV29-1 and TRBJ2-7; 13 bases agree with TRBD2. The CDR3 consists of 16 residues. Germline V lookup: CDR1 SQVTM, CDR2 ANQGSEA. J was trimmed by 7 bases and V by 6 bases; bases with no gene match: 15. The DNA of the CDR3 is TGCAGCGTCAAACGGGGACTAGCGGGGACATCTATTGAGCAGTACTTC. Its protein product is CSVKRGLAGTSIEQYF.

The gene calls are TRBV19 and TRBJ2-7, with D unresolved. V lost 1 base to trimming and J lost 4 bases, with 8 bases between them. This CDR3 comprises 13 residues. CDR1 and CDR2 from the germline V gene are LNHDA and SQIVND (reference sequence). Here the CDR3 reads CASSIVGGYEQYF. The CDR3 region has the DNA TGTGCCAGTAGTATAGTAGGTGGTTACGAGCAGTACTTC.

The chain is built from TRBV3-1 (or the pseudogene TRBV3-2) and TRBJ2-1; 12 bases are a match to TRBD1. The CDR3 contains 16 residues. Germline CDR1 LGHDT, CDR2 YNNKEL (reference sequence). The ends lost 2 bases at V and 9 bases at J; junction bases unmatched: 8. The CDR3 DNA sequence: TGTGCCAGCAGCCAACCCCCGGGGACAGGGGGCTTTGAGCAGTTCTTC. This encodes CASSQPPGTGGFEQFF.

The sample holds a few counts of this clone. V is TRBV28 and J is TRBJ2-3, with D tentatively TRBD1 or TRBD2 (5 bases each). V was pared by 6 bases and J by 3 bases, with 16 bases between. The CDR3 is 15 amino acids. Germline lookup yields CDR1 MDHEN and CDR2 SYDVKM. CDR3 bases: TGTGCCAGCAGCCCTACTCGCTGGGGGACAGATACGCAGTATTTT. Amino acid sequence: CASSPTRWGTDTQYF.

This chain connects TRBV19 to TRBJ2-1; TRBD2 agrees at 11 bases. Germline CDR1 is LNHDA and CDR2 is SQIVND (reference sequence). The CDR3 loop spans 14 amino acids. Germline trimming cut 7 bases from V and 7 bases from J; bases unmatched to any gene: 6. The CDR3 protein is CASKLRLAGNEQFF. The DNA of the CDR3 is TGTGCCAGTAAACTTCGACTAGCGGGGAATGAGCAGTTCTTC.

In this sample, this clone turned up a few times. CDR3 in amino acids: CSASPGLAMNEQFF. In DNA, the CDR3 is TGCAGTGCTAGTCCGGGACTAGCTATGAATGAGCAGTTCTTC. The chain links TRBV20-1 to TRBJ2-1; 9 positions match TRBD2. Germline V gives CDR1 DFQATT, CDR2 SNEGSKA (reference sequence). CDR3 size: 14 residues. J lost 7 bases, V lost 3 bases, and 7 bases had no gene match.

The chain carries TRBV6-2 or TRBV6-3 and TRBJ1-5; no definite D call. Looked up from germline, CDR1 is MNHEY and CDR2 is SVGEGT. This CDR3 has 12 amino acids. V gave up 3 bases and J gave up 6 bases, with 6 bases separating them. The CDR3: CASSYAGQPQHF. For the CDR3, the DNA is TGTGCCAGCAGTTATGCCGGTCAGCCCCAGCATTTT.

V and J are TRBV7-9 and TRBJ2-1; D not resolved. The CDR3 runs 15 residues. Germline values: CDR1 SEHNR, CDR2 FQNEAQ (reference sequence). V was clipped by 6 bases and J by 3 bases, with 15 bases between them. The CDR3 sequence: CASRFTYLSYNEQFF. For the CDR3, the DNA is TGTGCCAGCAGATTTACCTACCTGAGCTACAATGAGCAGTTCTTC.

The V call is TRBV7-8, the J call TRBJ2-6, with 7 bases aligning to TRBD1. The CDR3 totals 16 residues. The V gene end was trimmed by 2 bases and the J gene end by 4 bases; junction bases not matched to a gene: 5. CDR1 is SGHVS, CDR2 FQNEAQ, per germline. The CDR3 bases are TGTGCCAGCAGCTTATCGACAGGGCCAGGGGCCAACGTCCTGACTTTC. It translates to CASSLSTGPGANVLTF.

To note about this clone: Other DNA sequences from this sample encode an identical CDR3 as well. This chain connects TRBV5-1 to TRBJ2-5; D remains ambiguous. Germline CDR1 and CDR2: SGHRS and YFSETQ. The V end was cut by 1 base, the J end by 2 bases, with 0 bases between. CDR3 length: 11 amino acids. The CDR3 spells CASSLQETQYF. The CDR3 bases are TGCGCCAGCAGCTTGCAAGAGACCCAGTACTTC.

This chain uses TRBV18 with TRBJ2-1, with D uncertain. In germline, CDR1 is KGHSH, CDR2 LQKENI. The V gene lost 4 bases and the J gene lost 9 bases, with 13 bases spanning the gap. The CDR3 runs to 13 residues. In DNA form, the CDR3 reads TGTGCCAGCTCACTGCTTGATAAGGGTGAGCAGTTCTTC. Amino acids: CASSLLDKGEQFF. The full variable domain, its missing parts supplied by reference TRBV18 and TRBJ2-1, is NAGVMQNPRHLVRRRGQEARLRCSPMKGHSHVYWYRQLPEEGLKFMVYLQKENIIDESGMPKERFSAEFPKEGPSILRIQQVVRGDSAAYFCASSLLDKGEQFFGPGTRLTVL.

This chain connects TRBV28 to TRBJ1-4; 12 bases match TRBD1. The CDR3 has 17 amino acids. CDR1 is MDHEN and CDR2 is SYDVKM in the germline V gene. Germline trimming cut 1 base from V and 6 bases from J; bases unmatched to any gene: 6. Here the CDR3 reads CASSLSGTGGSDEKLFF. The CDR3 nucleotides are TGTGCCAGCAGTTTATCCGGGACAGGGGGCAGTGATGAAAAACTGTTTTTT.

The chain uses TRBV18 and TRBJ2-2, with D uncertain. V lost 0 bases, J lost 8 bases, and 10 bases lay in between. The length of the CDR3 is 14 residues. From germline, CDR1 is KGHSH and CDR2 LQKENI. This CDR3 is CASSPPANSGELFF. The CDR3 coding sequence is TGTGCCAGCTCACCACCAGCAAATTCTGGGGAGCTGTTTTTT.

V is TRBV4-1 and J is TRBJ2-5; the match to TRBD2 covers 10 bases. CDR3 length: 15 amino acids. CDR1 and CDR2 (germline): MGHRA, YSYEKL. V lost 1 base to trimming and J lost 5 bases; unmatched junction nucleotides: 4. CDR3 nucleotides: TGCGCCAGCAGCCAAGGAGCGGGAGGGCCGGAGACCCAGTACTTC. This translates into CASSQGAGGPETQYF.

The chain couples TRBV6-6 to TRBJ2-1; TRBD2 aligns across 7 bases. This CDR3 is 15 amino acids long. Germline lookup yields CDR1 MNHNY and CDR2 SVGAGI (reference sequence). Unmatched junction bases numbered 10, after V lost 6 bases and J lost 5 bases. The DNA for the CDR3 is TGTGCCAGCAGCAACGGGGGGAGGGGTAACAATGAGCAGTTCTTC. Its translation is CASSNGGRGNNEQFF.

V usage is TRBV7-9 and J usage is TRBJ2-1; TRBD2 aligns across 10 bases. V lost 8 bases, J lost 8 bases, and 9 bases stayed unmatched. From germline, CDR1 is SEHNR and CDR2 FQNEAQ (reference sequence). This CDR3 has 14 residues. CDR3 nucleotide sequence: TGTGCCAGCTATCCTAGCGGGAGAGAGGATGAGCAGTTCTTC. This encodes CASYPSGREDEQFF.

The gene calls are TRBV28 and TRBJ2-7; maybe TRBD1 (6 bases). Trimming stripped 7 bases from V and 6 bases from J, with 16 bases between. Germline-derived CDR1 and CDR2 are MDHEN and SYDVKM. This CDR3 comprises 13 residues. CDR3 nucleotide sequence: TGTGCCAGCACCTACGGGCAGGGGTTCGAGCAGTACTTC. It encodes CASTYGQGFEQYF.